There are a few counts of the clone carrying this T cell receptor beta chain. What it binds is not known. As for treatment: roughly 11-day PBMC culture with coronavirus spike peptide pools or control peptides (ViraFEST assay). This record comes from a study of vaccination and CD4 T cells after COVID-19. The wider study: Median time from second vaccine dose to sampling was roughly 76 days (14 to 241). Stimulation of the cells used overlapping spike peptide pools from SARS-CoV-2 and from the common cold coronaviruses HCoV-NL63, HCoV-OC43 and HCoV-229E.

V lost 5 bases to trimming and J lost 7 bases; unmatched junction nucleotides: 4. CDR3 length: 12 residues. Sequenced with the Oncomine TCR Beta short-read assay was DNA taken from cultured CD4+ T cells. TCRdb processed the PCR reads anew with MiXCR; each CDR3 protein has one entry. The sample has about 16,000 distinct CDR3 sequences, roughly 50% seen once. The clonotype comes from a human donor who had recovered from COVID-19. Sequencing was done on a sample of CD4+ T cells from blood, cultured in vitro. V is TRBV12-3 or TRBV12-4 and J is TRBJ1-2; 7 positions agree with TRBD1. CDR3 DNA sequence: TGTGCCAGCAGTGACAGGGTCAGTGGCTACACCTTC. It specifies CASSDRVSGYTF.